Listed below are T cell receptor beta chains from one sample, sequenced in a study of shared clonotypes between healthy human individuals. Libraries were prepared by immunoSEQ multiplex PCR; TCRdb keeps only in-frame clonotypes and omits some of them. This sample has roughly 2.2 million clones, with more than 85% found just once. What was sequenced was naive CD4+ T cells from PBMCs. The receptors derive from a man between 18 and 29 years old in good health. Some clones in this sample may be carry-over from other donors' samples. Each CDR3 is given with its conserved first and last residue. Fields, in order: D gene, V gene, J gene, CDR3 protein, CDR3 DNA. D genes are given only for firm matches.

d_call: TRBD1; v_call: TRBV6-5; j_call: TRBJ1-5; cdr3_aa: CASSKETGGNQPQHF; cdr3_nt: TGTGCCAGCAGTAAGGAAACAGGGGGCAATCAGCCCCAGCATTTT
d_call: TRBD2; v_call: TRBV7-8; j_call: TRBJ2-7; cdr3_aa: CASMVKPGLLSYKQYF; cdr3_nt: TGTGCCAGCATGGTCAAACCGGGACTATTATCCTATAAGCAGTACTTC
d_call: NA; v_call: TRBV4-1; j_call: TRBJ2-3; cdr3_aa: CASSQEDYTDTQYF; cdr3_nt: TGCGCCAGCAGCCAAGAAGACTACACAGATACGCAGTATTTT
d_call: TRBD2; v_call: TRBV6-1; j_call: TRBJ2-3; cdr3_aa: CASSASTGLAGGRGQYF; cdr3_nt: TGTGCCAGCAGTGCATCAACGGGACTAGCGGGAGGAAGGGGGCAGTATTTT
d_call: TRBD2; v_call: TRBV6-5; j_call: TRBJ2-1; cdr3_aa: CASSSSSGGRRQFF; cdr3_nt: TGTGCCAGCAGTTCGTCGTCGGGAGGTCGGAGGCAGTTCTTC
d_call: NA; v_call: TRBV27; j_call: TRBJ2-7; cdr3_aa: CASSPRRSYEQYF; cdr3_nt: TGTGCCAGCAGTCCCCGACGGTCCTACGAGCAGTACTTC
d_call: NA; v_call: TRBV7-9; j_call: TRBJ2-3; cdr3_aa: CASSPRTRWGTDTQYF; cdr3_nt: TGTGCCAGCAGCCCGCGGACCCGATGGGGCACAGATACGCAGTATTTT
d_call: NA; v_call: TRBV28; j_call: TRBJ2-7; cdr3_aa: CASRSWTVPYEQYF; cdr3_nt: TGTGCCAGCAGGTCATGGACGGTTCCCTACGAGCAGTACTTC
d_call: NA; v_call: TRBV7-3; j_call: TRBJ2-3; cdr3_aa: CASSPGPGRDTQYF; cdr3_nt: TGTGCCAGCAGCCCGGGGCCGGGGAGAGATACGCAGTATTTT
d_call: NA; v_call: TRBV5-1; j_call: TRBJ2-3; cdr3_aa: CASSLEWGGTDTQYF; cdr3_nt: TGCGCCAGCAGCTTGGAGTGGGGAGGTACAGATACGCAGTATTTT
d_call: NA; v_call: TRBV7-2; j_call: TRBJ2-7; cdr3_aa: CASSLGRSGASYEQYF; cdr3_nt: TGTGCCAGCAGCTTGGGCCGCTCAGGGGCATCCTACGAGCAGTACTTC
d_call: NA; v_call: TRBV19; j_call: TRBJ1-5; cdr3_aa: CASSKSSGQPQHF; cdr3_nt: TGTGCCAGTAGTAAGTCCAGCGGTCAGCCCCAGCATTTT
d_call: TRBD1; v_call: TRBV6-1; j_call: TRBJ2-7; cdr3_aa: CASSGTAYEQYF; cdr3_nt: TGTGCCAGCAGCGGGACAGCCTACGAGCAGTACTTC
d_call: NA; v_call: TRBV5-1; j_call: TRBJ2-2; cdr3_aa: CASSAADPGELFF; cdr3_nt: TGCGCCAGCAGCGCCGCGGACCCCGGGGAGCTGTTTTTT